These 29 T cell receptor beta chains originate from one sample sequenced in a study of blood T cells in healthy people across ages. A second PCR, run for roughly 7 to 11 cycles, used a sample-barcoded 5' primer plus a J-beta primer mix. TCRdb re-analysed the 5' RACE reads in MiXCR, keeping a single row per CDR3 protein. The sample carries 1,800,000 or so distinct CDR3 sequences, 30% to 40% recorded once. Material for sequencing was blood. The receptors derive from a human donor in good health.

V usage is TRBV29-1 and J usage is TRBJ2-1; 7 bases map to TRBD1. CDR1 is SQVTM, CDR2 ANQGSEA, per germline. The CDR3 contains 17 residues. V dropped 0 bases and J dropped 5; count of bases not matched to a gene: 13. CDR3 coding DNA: TGCAGCGTTGAAGATCGTTTTGAGGGACAGCAAAACAATGAGCAGTTCTTC. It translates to CSVEDRFEGQQNNEQFF.

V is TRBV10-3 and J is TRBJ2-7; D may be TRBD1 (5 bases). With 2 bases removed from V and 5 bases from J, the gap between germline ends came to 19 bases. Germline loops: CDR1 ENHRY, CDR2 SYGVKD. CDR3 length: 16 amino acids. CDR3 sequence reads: CAISEPQYQGSHEQYF. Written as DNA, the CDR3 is TGTGCCATCAGTGAGCCCCAGTATCAGGGTTCTCACGAGCAGTACTTC.

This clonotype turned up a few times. CDR3 region: CASSLSGGTNEQFF. In DNA form, the CDR3 reads TGTGCCAGCAGCTTAAGCGGGGGGACCAATGAGCAGTTCTTC. The chain employs TRBV5-6 and TRBJ2-1; 9 bases are shared with TRBD2. From germline, CDR1 is SGHDT and CDR2 YYEEEE. J gave up 6 bases and V 2 bases, and 3 bases lay outside the gene matches. The CDR3 covers 14 residues.

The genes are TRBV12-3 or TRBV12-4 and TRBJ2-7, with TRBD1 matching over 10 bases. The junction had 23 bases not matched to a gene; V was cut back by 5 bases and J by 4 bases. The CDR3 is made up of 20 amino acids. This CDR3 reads CASSLNLIGVIGTGEYEQYF. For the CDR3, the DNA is TGTGCCAGCAGTCTTAATCTTATAGGCGTGATTGGGACAGGGGAGTACGAGCAGTACTTC.

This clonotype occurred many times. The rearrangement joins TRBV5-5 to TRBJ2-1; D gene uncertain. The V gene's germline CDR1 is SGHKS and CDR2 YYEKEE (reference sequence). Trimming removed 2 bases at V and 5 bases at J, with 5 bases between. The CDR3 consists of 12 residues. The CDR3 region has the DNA TGTGCCAGCAGCTTACTAAACAATGAGCAGTTCTTC. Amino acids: CASSLLNNEQFF.

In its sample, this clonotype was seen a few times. Here the CDR3 reads CASSYGTISGETQYF. In DNA, the CDR3 is TGCGCCAGCAGCTATGGTACCATTAGCGGGGAGACCCAGTACTTC. This chain links TRBV4-3 with TRBJ2-5; 7 bases fit TRBD2. Per the germline V gene, CDR1 is LGHNA and CDR2 is YSLEER. Trimming cost V 5 bases and J 5 bases; bases outside gene matches: 11. The CDR3 consists of 15 residues.

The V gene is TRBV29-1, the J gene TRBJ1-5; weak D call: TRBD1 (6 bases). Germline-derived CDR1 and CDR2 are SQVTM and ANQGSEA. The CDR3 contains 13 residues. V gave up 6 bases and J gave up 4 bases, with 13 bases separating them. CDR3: CSVREGENQPQHF. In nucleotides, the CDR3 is TGCAGCGTCCGGGAGGGGGAGAATCAGCCCCAGCATTTT.

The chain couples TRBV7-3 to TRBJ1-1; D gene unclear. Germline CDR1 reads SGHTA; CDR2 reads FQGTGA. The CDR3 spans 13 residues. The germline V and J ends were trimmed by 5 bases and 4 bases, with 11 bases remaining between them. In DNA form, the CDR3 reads TGTGCCAGCAGCACCCAAATGGGCACTGAAGCTTTCTTT. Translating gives CASSTQMGTEAFF.

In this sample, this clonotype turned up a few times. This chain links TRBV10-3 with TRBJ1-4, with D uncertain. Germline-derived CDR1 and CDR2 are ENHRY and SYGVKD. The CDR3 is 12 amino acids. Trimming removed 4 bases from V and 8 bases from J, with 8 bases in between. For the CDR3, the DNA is TGTGCCATCAGTGGGCCCCGAGAAAAACTGTTTTTT. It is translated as CAISGPREKLFF.

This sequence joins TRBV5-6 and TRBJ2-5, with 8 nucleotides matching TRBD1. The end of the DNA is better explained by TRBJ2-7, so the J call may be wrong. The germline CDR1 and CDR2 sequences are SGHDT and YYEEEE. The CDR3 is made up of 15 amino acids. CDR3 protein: CASSFVSTGDYEQYF. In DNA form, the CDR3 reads TGTGCCAGCAGCTTCGTCTCGACAGGGGACTACGAGCAGTACTTC.

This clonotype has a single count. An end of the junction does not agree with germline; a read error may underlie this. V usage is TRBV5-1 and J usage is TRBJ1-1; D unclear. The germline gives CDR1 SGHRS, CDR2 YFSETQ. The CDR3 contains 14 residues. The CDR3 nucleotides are TGCGCCAGCAGCTTGATCGGGATGAACACTGGAGCTTTCTTT. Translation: CASSLIGMNTGAFF.

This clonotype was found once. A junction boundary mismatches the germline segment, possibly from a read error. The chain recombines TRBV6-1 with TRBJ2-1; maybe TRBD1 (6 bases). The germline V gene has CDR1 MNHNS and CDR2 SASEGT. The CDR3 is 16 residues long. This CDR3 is CASSQTTGFSINEHFF. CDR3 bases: TGTGCCAGCAGTCAAACCACAGGGTTCAGCATCAATGAGCACTTCTTC.

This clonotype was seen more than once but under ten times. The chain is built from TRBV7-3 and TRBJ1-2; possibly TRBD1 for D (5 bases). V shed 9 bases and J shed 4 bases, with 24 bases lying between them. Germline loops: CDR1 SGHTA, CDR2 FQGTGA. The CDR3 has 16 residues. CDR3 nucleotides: TGTGCCAGTAGCCCCTGGGGGGAGGGGAGCGGCTATGGCTACACCTTC. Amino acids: CASSPWGEGSGYGYTF.

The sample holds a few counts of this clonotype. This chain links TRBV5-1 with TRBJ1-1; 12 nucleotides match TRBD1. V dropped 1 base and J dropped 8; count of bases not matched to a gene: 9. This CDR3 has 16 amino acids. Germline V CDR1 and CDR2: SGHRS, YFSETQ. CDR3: CASSLSPGQGAREAFF. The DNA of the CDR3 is TGCGCCAGCAGCTTGTCCCCGGGACAGGGGGCGAGGGAAGCTTTCTTT.

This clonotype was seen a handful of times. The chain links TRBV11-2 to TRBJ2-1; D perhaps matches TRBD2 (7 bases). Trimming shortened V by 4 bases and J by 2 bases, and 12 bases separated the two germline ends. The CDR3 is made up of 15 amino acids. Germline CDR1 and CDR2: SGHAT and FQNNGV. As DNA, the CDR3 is TGTGCCAGCAGCTCGGGGGCGGGGGCCTACAATGAGCAGTTCTTC. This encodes CASSSGAGAYNEQFF.

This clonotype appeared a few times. CDR3 in DNA: TGTGCCAGCAGGGGACAGGCAGACTACGAGCAGTACTTC. Protein: CASRGQADYEQYF. The chain carries TRBV7-2 and TRBJ2-7, with 8 positions matching TRBD1. V was pared by 6 bases and J by 3 bases, with 4 bases of the junction left unmatched. The CDR3 is made up of 13 amino acids. The V gene's germline CDR1 is SGHTA and CDR2 FQGNSA.

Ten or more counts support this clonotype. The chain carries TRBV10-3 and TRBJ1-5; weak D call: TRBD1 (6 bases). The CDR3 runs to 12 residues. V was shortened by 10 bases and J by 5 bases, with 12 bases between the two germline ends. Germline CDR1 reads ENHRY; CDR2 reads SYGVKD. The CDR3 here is CATRQEDQPQHF. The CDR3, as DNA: TGTGCCACTAGACAGGAAGATCAGCCCCAGCATTTT.

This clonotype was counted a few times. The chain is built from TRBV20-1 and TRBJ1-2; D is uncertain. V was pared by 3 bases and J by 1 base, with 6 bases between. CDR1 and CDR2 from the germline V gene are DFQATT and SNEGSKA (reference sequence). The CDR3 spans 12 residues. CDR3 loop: CSARGDNYGYTF. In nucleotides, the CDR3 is TGCAGTGCTAGGGGAGATAACTATGGCTACACCTTC.

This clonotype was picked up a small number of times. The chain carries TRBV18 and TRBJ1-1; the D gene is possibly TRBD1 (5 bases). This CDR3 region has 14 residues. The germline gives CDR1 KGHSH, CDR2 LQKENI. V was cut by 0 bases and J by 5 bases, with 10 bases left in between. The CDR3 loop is CASSPPRAGTEAFF. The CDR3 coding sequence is TGTGCCAGCTCACCACCGAGGGCAGGGACTGAAGCTTTCTTT.

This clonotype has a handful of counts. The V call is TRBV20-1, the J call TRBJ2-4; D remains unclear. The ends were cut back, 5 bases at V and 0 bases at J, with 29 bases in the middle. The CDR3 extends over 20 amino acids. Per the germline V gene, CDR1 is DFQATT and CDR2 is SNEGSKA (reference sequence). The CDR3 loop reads CSAVPSRSILSLLAKNIQYF. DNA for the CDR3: TGCAGTGCTGTTCCCTCCCGTTCGATTTTGTCGTTGCTAGCCAAAAACATTCAGTACTTC.

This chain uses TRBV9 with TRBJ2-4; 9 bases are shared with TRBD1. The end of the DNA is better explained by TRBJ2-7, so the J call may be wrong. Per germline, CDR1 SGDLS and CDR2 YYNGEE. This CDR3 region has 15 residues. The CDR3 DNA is TGTGCCAGCAGCGCGGGGACAGGGTATATGTACGAGCAGTACTTC. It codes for CASSAGTGYMYEQYF.

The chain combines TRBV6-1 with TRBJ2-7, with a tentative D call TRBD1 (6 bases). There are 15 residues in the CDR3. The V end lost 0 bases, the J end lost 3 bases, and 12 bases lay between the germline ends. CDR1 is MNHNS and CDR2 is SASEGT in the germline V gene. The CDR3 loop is CASSEARGSYYEQYF. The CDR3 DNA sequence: TGTGCCAGCAGTGAAGCGAGGGGGAGCTACTACGAGCAGTACTTC.

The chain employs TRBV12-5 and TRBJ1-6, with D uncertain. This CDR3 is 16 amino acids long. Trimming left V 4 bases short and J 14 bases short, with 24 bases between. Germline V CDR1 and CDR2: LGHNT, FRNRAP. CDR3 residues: CASGSDALPSGLSLHF. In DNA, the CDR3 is TGTGCTAGTGGTTCTGACGCCCTCCCTAGTGGGTTATCCCTCCACTTT.

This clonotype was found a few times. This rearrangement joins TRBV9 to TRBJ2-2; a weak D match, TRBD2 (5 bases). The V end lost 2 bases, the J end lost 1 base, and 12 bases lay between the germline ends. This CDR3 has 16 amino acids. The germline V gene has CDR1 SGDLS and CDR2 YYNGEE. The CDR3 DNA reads TGTGCCAGCAGCGTTCTTGCCGGGATGAACACCGGGGAGCTGTTTTTT. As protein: CASSVLAGMNTGELFF.

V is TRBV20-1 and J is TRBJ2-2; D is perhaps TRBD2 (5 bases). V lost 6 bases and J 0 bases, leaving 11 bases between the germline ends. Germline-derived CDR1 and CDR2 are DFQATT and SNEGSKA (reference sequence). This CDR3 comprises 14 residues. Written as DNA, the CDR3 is TGCAGTGCAAAGGATAGCGCGAACACCGGGGAGCTGTTTTTT. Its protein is CSAKDSANTGELFF.

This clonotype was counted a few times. The CDR3 DNA follows: TGTGCCACCAGCAGAGTGGACCTTCGGGGGCTTCGGACAGATACGCAGTATTTT. This gives the protein CATSRVDLRGLRTDTQYF. This chain joins TRBV15 and TRBJ2-3; D possibly uses TRBD1 or TRBD2 (6 bases each). V was cut by 1 base and J by 3 bases, with 20 bases left in between. The CDR3 spans 18 residues. Germline CDR1 is LNHNV and CDR2 is YYDKDF (reference sequence).

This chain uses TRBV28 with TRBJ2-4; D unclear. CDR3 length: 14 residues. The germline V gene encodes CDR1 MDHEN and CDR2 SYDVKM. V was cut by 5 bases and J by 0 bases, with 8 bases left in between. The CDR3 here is CASSGSVAKNIQYF. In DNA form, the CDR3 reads TGTGCCAGCAGTGGCTCGGTAGCCAAAAACATTCAGTACTTC.

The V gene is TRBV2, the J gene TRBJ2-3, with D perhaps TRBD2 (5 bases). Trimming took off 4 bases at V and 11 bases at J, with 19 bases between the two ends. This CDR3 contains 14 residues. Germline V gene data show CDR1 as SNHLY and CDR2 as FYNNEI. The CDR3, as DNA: TGTGCCAGCAGTGTAGCGCAGGCTCCCGGAAGGCAGTATTTT. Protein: CASSVAQAPGRQYF.

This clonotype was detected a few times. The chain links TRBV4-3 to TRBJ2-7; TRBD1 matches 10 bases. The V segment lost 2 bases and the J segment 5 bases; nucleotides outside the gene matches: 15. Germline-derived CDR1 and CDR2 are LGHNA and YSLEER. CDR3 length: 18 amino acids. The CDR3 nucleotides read TGCGCCAGCAGCCAACTACCTTCCGGGACAGGGGTTTCCCACGAGCAGTACTTC. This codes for CASSQLPSGTGVSHEQYF.